The next 8 T cell receptor beta chains were all read from a single sample in a study of blood T cell repertoires in COVID-19. TCRdb's copy holds only in-frame clones and misses some; the assay was immunoSEQ multiplex PCR. The data hold about 46,000 clones, with approximately 85% observed a single time. The source material was peripheral blood. These receptors all come from a woman aged 80 or over with COVID-19, enrolled during active disease.

The genes are TRBV27 and TRBJ2-3; TRBD1 agrees at 8 bases. This CDR3 region has 16 residues. The germline gives CDR1 MNHEY, CDR2 SMNVEV (reference sequence). J gave up 1 base and V 4 bases, and 7 bases lay outside the gene matches. The CDR3 nucleotides read TGTGCCAGCAGTTCAGGACAGGGTGGGGGCACAGATACGCAGTATTTT. Its protein product is CASSSGQGGGTDTQYF.

V gene TRBV5-4 combines with J gene TRBJ2-2, with TRBD2 matching over 7 bases. The CDR3 totals 15 residues. Germline CDR1 reads SGHNT; CDR2 reads YYREEE (reference sequence). V dropped 2 bases and J dropped 3; count of bases not matched to a gene: 4. CDR3 loop: CASSFAGRDTGELFF. The CDR3 DNA sequence: TGTGCCAGCAGCTTTGCAGGGAGGGACACCGGGGAGCTGTTTTTT.

This chain joins TRBV6-2 or TRBV6-3 and TRBJ1-6, with D unresolved. The V gene's germline CDR1 is MNHEY and CDR2 SVGEGT. The CDR3 extends over 15 amino acids. The V end was cut by 6 bases, the J end by 5 bases, with 14 bases between. CDR3 DNA sequence: TGTGCCAGCAGCATTACCGGCGGGAATAATTCACCCCTCCACTTT. It translates to CASSITGGNNSPLHF.

This chain links TRBV9 with TRBJ1-1; D is uncertain. CDR3 length: 14 residues. Deletions cut 0 bases from V and 1 base from J, with 7 bases between. Per the germline V gene, CDR1 is SGDLS and CDR2 is YYNGEE. The CDR3 here is CASSVAPWNTEAFF. The CDR3, as DNA: TGTGCCAGCAGCGTAGCCCCGTGGAACACTGAAGCTTTCTTT.

Only one count was recorded for this clone. The chain joins TRBV7-2 to TRBJ2-1; 12 bases map to TRBD2. The junction had 6 bases not matched to a gene; V was cut back by 2 bases and J by 7 bases. This CDR3 region has 16 residues. Per the germline V gene, CDR1 is SGHTA and CDR2 is FQGNSA. Here the CDR3 reads CASSLSLAGGRNEQFF. The CDR3 DNA sequence: TGTGCCAGCAGCTTATCACTAGCGGGGGGCAGGAATGAGCAGTTCTTC.

This chain links TRBV7-2 with TRBJ2-2, with D uncertain. This CDR3 has 14 amino acids. The V gene's germline CDR1 is SGHTA and CDR2 FQGNSA. Trimming removed 7 bases from V and 3 bases from J, with 12 bases in between. CDR3 protein: CASTPSPYTGELFF. CDR3 nucleotide sequence: TGTGCCAGCACCCCGTCCCCTTACACCGGGGAGCTGTTTTTT. The whole variable domain, remainder taken from reference TRBV7-2 and TRBJ2-2, is GAGVSQSPSNKVTEKGKDVELRCDPISGHTALYWYRQSLGQGLEFLIYFQGNSAPDKSGLPSDRFSAERTGGSVSTLTIQRTQQEDSAVYLCASTPSPYTGELFFGEGSRLTVL.

This chain joins TRBV20-1 and TRBJ2-7; D is ambiguous. The CDR3 contains 13 residues. V was shortened by 3 bases and J by 0 bases, with 9 bases between the two germline ends. In germline, CDR1 is DFQATT, CDR2 SNEGSKA (reference sequence). The CDR3 DNA reads TGCAGTGCTAGTTCCGGGTACTCCTACGAGCAGTACTTC. This codes for CSASSGYSYEQYF.

This clone ranks as hyperexpanded. V and J are TRBV5-1 and TRBJ2-6, with D perhaps matching TRBD1 (5 bases). With 4 bases removed from V and 0 bases from J, the gap between germline ends came to 11 bases. Germline V gives CDR1 SGHRS, CDR2 YFSETQ. CDR3 length equals 16 residues. The CDR3 here is CASSLDSPSGANVLTF. For the CDR3, the DNA is TGCGCCAGCAGCCTTGACAGTCCCTCTGGGGCCAACGTCCTGACTTTC.